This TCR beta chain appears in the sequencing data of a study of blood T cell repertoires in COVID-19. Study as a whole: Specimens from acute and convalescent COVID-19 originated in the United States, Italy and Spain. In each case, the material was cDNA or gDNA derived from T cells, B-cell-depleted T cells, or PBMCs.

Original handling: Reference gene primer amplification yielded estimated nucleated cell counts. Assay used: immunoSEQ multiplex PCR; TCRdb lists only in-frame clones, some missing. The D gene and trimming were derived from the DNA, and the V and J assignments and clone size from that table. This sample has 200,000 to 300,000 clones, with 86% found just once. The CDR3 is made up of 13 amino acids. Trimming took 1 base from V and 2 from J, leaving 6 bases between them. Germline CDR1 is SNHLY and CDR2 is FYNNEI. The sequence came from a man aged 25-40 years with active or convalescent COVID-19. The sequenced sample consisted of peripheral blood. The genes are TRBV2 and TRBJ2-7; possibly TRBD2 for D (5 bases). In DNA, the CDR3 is TGTGCCAGCAGTGAAGAGACTACCTACGAGCAGTACTTC. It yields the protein CASSEETTYEQYF. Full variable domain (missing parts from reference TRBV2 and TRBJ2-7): EPEVTQTPSHQVTQMGQEVILRCVPISNHLYFYWYRQILGQKVEFLVSFYNNEISEKSEIFDDQFSVERPDGSNFTLKIRSTKLEDSAMYFCASSEETTYEQYFGPGTRLTVT.